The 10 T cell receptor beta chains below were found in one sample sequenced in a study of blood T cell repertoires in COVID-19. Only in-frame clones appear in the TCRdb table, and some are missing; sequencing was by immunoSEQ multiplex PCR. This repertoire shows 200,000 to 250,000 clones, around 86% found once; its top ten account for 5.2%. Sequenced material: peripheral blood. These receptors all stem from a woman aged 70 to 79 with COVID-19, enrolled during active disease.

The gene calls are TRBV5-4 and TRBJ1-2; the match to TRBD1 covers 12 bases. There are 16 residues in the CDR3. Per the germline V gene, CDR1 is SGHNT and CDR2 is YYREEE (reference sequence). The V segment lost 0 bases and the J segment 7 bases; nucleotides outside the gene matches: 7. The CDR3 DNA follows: TGTGCCAGCAGCTTGGGGGGGACAGGGGGCGCCGGTGGCTACACCTTC. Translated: CASSLGGTGGAGGYTF.

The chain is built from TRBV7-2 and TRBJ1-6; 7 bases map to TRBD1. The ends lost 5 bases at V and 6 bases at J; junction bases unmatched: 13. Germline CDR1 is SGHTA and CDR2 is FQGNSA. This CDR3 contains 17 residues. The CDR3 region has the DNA TGTGCCAGCAGCGACGCATTAGACAGGGCAATTAATTCACCCCTCCACTTT. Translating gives CASSDALDRAINSPLHF.

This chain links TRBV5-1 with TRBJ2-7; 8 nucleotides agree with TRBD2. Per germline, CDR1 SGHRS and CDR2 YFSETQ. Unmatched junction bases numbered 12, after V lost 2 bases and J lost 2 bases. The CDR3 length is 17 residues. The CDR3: CASSFLPMTSAAYEQYF. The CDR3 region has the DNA TGCGCCAGCAGCTTCCTTCCTATGACTAGCGCCGCCTACGAGCAGTACTTC.

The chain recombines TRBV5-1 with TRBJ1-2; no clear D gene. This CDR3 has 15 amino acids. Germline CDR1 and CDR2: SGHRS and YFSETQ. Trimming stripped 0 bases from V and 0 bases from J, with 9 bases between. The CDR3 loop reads CASSLALVTNYGYTF. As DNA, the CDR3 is TGCGCCAGCAGCTTGGCGCTAGTTACTAACTATGGCTACACCTTC.

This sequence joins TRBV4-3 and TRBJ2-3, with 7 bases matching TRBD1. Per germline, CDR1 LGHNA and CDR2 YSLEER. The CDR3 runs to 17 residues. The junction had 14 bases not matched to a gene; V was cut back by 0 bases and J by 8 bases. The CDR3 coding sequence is TGCGCCAGCAGCCAAGATCGGGCTAGGGGGCCTTTTGGTACGCAGTATTTT. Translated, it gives CASSQDRARGPFGTQYF.

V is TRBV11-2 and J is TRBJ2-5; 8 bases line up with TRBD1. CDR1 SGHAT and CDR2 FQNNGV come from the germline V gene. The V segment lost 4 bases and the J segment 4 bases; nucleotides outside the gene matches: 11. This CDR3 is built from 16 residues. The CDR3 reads CASSSPDRARGETQYF. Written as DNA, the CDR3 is TGTGCCAGCAGCTCCCCGGACAGGGCCAGGGGAGAGACCCAGTACTTC.

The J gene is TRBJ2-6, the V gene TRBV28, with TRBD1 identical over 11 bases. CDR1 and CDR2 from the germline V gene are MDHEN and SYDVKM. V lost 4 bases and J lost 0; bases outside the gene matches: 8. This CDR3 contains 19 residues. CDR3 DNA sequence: TGTGCCAGCAGTTCTAACACCGGGACAGGGGGCTCTGGGGCCAACGTCCTGACTTTC. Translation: CASSSNTGTGGSGANVLTF.

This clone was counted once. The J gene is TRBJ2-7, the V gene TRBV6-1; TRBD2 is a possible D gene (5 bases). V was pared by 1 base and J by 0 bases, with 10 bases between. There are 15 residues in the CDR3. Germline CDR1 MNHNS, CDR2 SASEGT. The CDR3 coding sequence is TGTGCCAGCAGTGAAGACCCCGGGAACTCCTACGAGCAGTACTTC. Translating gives CASSEDPGNSYEQYF.

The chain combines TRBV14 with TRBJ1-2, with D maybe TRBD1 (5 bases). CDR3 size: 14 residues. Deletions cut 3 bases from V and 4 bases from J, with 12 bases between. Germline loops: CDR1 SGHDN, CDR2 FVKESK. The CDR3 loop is CASSQGGIAYGYTF. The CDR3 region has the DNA TGTGCCAGCAGCCAGGGGGGAATTGCCTATGGCTACACCTTC.

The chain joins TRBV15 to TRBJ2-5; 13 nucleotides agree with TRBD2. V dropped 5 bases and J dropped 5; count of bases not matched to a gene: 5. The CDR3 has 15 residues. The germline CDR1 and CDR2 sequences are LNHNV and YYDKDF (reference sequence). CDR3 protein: CATSPGTSGKETQYF. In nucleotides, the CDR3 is TGTGCCACCAGCCCCGGGACTAGCGGGAAGGAGACCCAGTACTTC.